This T cell receptor (beta chain) emerged from a study of T cell changes during pregnancy in multiple sclerosis. Repertoires were generated with immunoSEQ multiplex PCR, while TCRdb's copy carries only in-frame clones and drops some. The sample lists about 28,000 clones, more than 85% seen once, with 0.4% to 0.55% in the top ten. In germline, CDR1 is MGHRA, CDR2 YSYEKL. Trimming stripped 0 bases from V and 5 bases from J, with 13 bases between. The CDR3 contains 15 residues. V is TRBV4-1 and J is TRBJ1-1; possibly TRBD1 for D (5 bases). The starting material was CD4+ T cells from peripheral blood mononuclear cells, obtained after pregnancy. This TCR derives from a female donor with multiple sclerosis, enrolled in a pregnancy study. CDR3: CASSQDRQGRTEAFF. In DNA, the CDR3 is TGCGCCAGCAGCCAAGATCGGCAGGGAAGGACTGAAGCTTTCTTT.